The rows below give T cell receptor beta chains drawn from one sample of a study of CD8 T cells in ankylosing spondylitis. TCRdb itself ran the 5' RACE reads through MiXCR, one entry per CDR3 protein. In the table there are more than 400,000 distinct CDR3 sequences, approximately 5% of which are singletons. Sequencing was done on a sample of blood, either unsorted or a sorted T cell fraction (not recorded which). The receptors here all came from a male donor with ankylosing spondylitis. CDR3s include the opening cysteine and the closing phenylalanine or tryptophan. A D gene is named only where the DNA matches it firmly. For some rows the clone size is stated as once, few or many, or as a class when expanded; others skip it.

.	12	many	TRBV21-1	TRBJ2-1	CASTRDYNEQFF	TGTGCCAGCACCCGGGACTACAATGAGCAGTTCTTC
TRBD1	12	many	TRBV7-8	TRBJ1-1	CASRRQGTEAFF	TGTGCCAGCAGGCGACAGGGAACTGAAGCTTTCTTT
.	15	many	TRBV28	TRBJ1-2	CASGSPGLANYGYTF	TGTGCCAGCGGGAGCCCTGGTTTAGCTAACTATGGCTACACCTTC
.	13	many	TRBV29-1	TRBJ1-2	CSAESGFEDGYTF	TGCAGCGCCGAATCGGGGTTCGAGGACGGCTACACCTTC
.	16	many	TRBV20-1	TRBJ1-5	CSARGPRRDIYQPQHF	TGCAGTGCTAGAGGCCCTCGTCGGGACATCTATCAGCCCCAGCATTTT
.	16	many	TRBV7-2	TRBJ1-5	CASSPLQPLGNQPQHF	TGTGCCAGCAGCCCCCTCCAGCCCTTGGGCAATCAGCCCCAGCATTTT
.	16	.	TRBV7-6	TRBJ2-7	CASSLARPVGSYEQYF	TGTGCCAGCAGCTTAGCGCGCCCGGTCGGCTCCTACGAGCAGTACTTC
.	15	few	TRBV5-5	TRBJ2-7	CASSLFPAGSYEQYF	TGTGCCAGCAGCTTGTTTCCGGCTGGGTCCTACGAGCAGTACTTC
.	13	.	TRBV20-1	TRBJ2-5	CSAPPNRAETQYF	TGCAGTGCTCCGCCCAACCGGGCGGAGACCCAGTACTTC
.	14	few	TRBV5-5	TRBJ2-7	CASSSEGTRYEQYF	TGTGCCAGCAGCTCGGAGGGTACTAGGTACGAGCAGTACTTC
TRBD1	12	many	TRBV7-9	TRBJ1-2	CASNPDRGGYTF	TGTGCCAGCAATCCTGACAGGGGAGGCTACACCTTC
.	14	many	TRBV7-2	TRBJ1-4	CASTPLVSTGKLFF	TGTGCCAGCACCCCTCTAGTCTCCACCGGAAAACTGTTTTTT
.	19	.	TRBV6-1	TRBJ2-6	CASSGKRGPDGSGANVLTF	TGTGCCAGCAGTGGTAAGCGAGGTCCGGACGGTTCTGGGGCCAACGTCCTGACTTTC
.	14	.	TRBV11-2	TRBJ2-7	CASSLNGVSYEQYF	TGTGCCAGCAGCTTAAACGGGGTCTCCTACGAGCAGTACTTC
.	15	many	TRBV5-1	TRBJ1-2	CASSLEGRVLYGYTF	TGCGCCAGCAGCTTGGAAGGCCGAGTCCTTTATGGCTACACCTTC
.	14	many	TRBV20-1	TRBJ1-2	CSARQDIGTYGYTF	TGCAGTGCTAGACAAGACATTGGAACCTATGGCTACACCTTC
.	12	.	TRBV14	TRBJ2-4	CASSQSPRRQYF	TGTGCCAGCAGCCAATCTCCTAGGCGTCAGTACTTC